The 5 T cell receptor beta chains in this list originate from one sample, sequenced in a study of T cell responses to AZD1222 COVID-19 vaccine. Libraries were prepared by immunoSEQ multiplex PCR; TCRdb keeps only in-frame clonotypes and omits some of them. The table lists 250,000 to 300,000 clones, 90% to 95% of them singletons. The specimen comprised peripheral blood, sampled 28 days after the second AZD1222 dose. Source of these receptors: an adult who received the AZD1222 COVID-19 vaccine.

This clone was recorded once. This chain connects TRBV6-5 to TRBJ2-7, with D maybe TRBD1 (6 bases). The V end lost 8 bases, the J end lost 9 bases, and 14 bases lay between the germline ends. From germline, CDR1 is MNHEY and CDR2 SVGAGI. The CDR3 has 11 amino acids. This CDR3 reads CASEQGVLQYF. The CDR3 DNA reads as TGTGCCAGCGAACAGGGTGTGTTGCAGTACTTC.

The chain joins TRBV3-1 (or the pseudogene TRBV3-2) to TRBJ2-2; 10 positions agree with TRBD1. The CDR3 runs 14 residues. Germline CDR1 reads LGHDT; CDR2 reads YNNKEL (reference sequence). Losses at the gene ends were 6 bases for V and 7 bases for J; bases not matched to a gene: 5. The CDR3 nucleotides are TGTGCCAGCAGTCGACAGGGGGCTAACGGGGAGCTGTTTTTT. Encoded protein: CASSRQGANGELFF.

The rearrangement links TRBV19 to TRBJ2-1; no definite D call. The CDR3 is 16 amino acids. CDR1 LNHDA and CDR2 SQIVND come from the germline V gene (reference sequence). V gave up 3 bases and J gave up 0 bases, with 12 bases separating them. The DNA for the CDR3 is TGTGCCAGTAGTATTATGTGGGAAGGCTCCTACAATGAGCAGTTCTTC. This translates into CASSIMWEGSYNEQFF.

This clone was recorded a few times. J is TRBJ2-1 and V is TRBV2; 14 nucleotides line up with TRBD2. Germline V lookup: CDR1 SNHLY, CDR2 FYNNEI. J lost 1 base, V lost 6 bases, and 2 bases had no gene match. The CDR3 totals 16 residues. The CDR3 region is CASRGLAGGSYNEQFF. The CDR3 DNA follows: TGTGCCAGCAGAGGACTAGCGGGGGGATCCTACAATGAGCAGTTCTTC.

This clone has more than one count but fewer than ten. V is TRBV18 and J is TRBJ2-2; TRBD1 might be the D (5 bases). The CDR3 sequence is 16 residues long. V dropped 3 bases and J dropped 3 bases, with 14 bases sitting between them. Looked up from germline, CDR1 is KGHSH and CDR2 is LQKENI. The CDR3 sequence: CASSPRAGLDTGELFF. For the CDR3, the DNA is TGTGCCAGCTCACCCCGGGCAGGGCTGGACACCGGGGAGCTGTTTTTT. Full variable domain (missing parts from reference TRBV18 and TRBJ2-2): NAGVMQNPRHLVRRRGQEARLRCSPMKGHSHVYWYRQLPEEGLKFMVYLQKENIIDESGMPKERFSAEFPKEGPSILRIQQVVRGDSAAYFCASSPRAGLDTGELFFGEGSRLTVL.